The 22 T cell receptor beta chains listed next were all sequenced from one sample in a study of blood T cell repertoires in COVID-19. Clones were read by immunoSEQ multiplex PCR, and TCRdb kept only the in-frame ones, dropping some. The sample lists 210,000 or so clones, roughly 84% seen once, with less than 7.5% in the top ten. Sequencing input: peripheral blood. The source is a woman aged 40-49 years who had recovered from COVID-19.

The table lists this clone with a few counts. V gene TRBV6-1 combines with J gene TRBJ1-2; D may be TRBD1 (6 bases). The V and J ends lost 1 base and 9 bases respectively, with 15 bases between them. The CDR3 sequence is 14 residues long. Germline V gives CDR1 MNHNS, CDR2 SASEGT. The CDR3 region has the DNA TGTGCCAGCAGTGAAGTATCAGGGGAAGCGCGCTACACCTTC. This encodes CASSEVSGEARYTF.

The V call is TRBV18, the J call TRBJ2-3, with TRBD1 matching 10 bases. V shed 2 bases and J 4 bases; nucleotides not matched to a gene: 3. CDR1 and CDR2 from the germline V gene are KGHSH and LQKENI. The CDR3 loop spans 15 amino acids. The CDR3 loop reads CASSPDRGRPDTQYF. As DNA, the CDR3 is TGTGCCAGCTCACCAGACAGGGGGCGCCCAGATACGCAGTATTTT.

The V call is TRBV18, the J call TRBJ1-1; unclear D gene. Germline values: CDR1 KGHSH, CDR2 LQKENI. Between the trimmed V and J ends, which lost 5 bases and 5 bases, there was a span of 12 bases. This CDR3 contains 13 residues. CDR3 nucleotide sequence: TGTGCCAGCTCAGACGACGGGAGAACTGAAGCTTTCTTT. Its translation is CASSDDGRTEAFF.

This clone has just one count. The rearrangement joins TRBV30 to TRBJ1-2; 8 nucleotides align to TRBD1. CDR3 length: 14 amino acids. Germline V gene data show CDR1 as GTSNPN and CDR2 as SVGIG (reference sequence). V dropped 5 bases and J dropped 2; count of bases not matched to a gene: 7. The CDR3 coding sequence is TGTGCCTGGGACAGACAGGGGCTAAACTATGGCTACACCTTC. Its translation: CAWDRQGLNYGYTF.

V and J are TRBV7-8 and TRBJ2-1; TRBD1 is a possible D gene (6 bases). V lost 10 bases to trimming and J lost 0 bases, with 16 bases between them. CDR3 length: 15 residues. CDR1 is SGHVS and CDR2 is FQNEAQ in the germline V gene. CDR3 region: CAIQGWGHSYNEQFF. Written as DNA, the CDR3 is TGTGCCATCCAGGGGTGGGGACACTCCTACAATGAGCAGTTCTTC.

This clone was recorded a few times. This rearrangement joins TRBV5-6 to TRBJ1-2; D is unresolved. CDR3 size: 14 residues. The V end was cut by 1 base, the J end by 2 bases, with 9 bases between. Germline CDR1 and CDR2: SGHDT and YYEEEE. CDR3 protein: CASSLRRSNYGYTF. The DNA for the CDR3 is TGTGCCAGCAGCTTGAGGAGGTCGAACTATGGCTACACCTTC.

V and J are TRBV4-3 and TRBJ2-5, with 11 bases aligning to TRBD2. The CDR3 has 17 amino acids. V shed 1 base, J shed 5 bases, and the junction held 9 bases outside the gene matches. Germline values: CDR1 LGHNA, CDR2 YSLEER. The CDR3 here is CASSQASLAGVEETQYF. The CDR3 nucleotides read TGCGCCAGCAGCCAAGCCTCACTAGCGGGAGTGGAGGAGACCCAGTACTTC.

The CDR3 region is CASSEVLTEPLSYEQYF. As DNA, the CDR3 is TGTGCCAGCAGTGAAGTTCTAACAGAGCCACTTTCCTACGAGCAGTACTTC. This chain joins TRBV2 and TRBJ2-7; D call uncertain. The germline V gene encodes CDR1 SNHLY and CDR2 FYNNEI. This CDR3 spans 17 amino acids. V was trimmed by 1 base and J by 1 base, leaving 17 bases between them.

This clone was recorded a few times. The chain combines TRBV7-9 with TRBJ2-3; D perhaps matches TRBD2 (6 bases). V was clipped by 5 bases and J by 2 bases, with 14 bases between them. The CDR3 sequence is 15 residues long. Germline V gene lookup returns CDR1 SEHNR and CDR2 FQNEAQ (reference sequence). In DNA form, the CDR3 reads TGTGCCAGCAGCCCGAAGACTAGACTCACAGATACGCAGTATTTT. This codes for CASSPKTRLTDTQYF.

The rearrangement uses TRBV29-1 and TRBJ2-3; 8 bases map to TRBD2. Germline values: CDR1 SQVTM, CDR2 ANQGSEA. The CDR3 runs 13 residues. The V segment lost 4 bases and the J segment 5 bases; nucleotides outside the gene matches: 5. CDR3 nucleotides: TGCAGCGTTGTCCGACTAGCGATAGATACGCAGTATTTT. This translates into CSVVRLAIDTQYF.

The chain joins TRBV6-1 to TRBJ1-1; TRBD1 agrees at 10 bases. This CDR3 spans 16 amino acids. The germline CDR1 and CDR2 sequences are MNHNS and SASEGT. Trimming took 2 bases from V and 0 from J; bases not matched to a gene: 3. For the CDR3, the DNA is TGTGCCAGCAGTGAACCGACAGGGGGCATGAACACTGAAGCTTTCTTT. Its protein is CASSEPTGGMNTEAFF.

The chain links TRBV28 to TRBJ1-2; unclear D gene. The V gene lost 3 bases and the J gene lost 0 bases, with 5 bases spanning the gap. CDR3 length: 13 residues. CDR1 and CDR2 from the germline V gene are MDHEN and SYDVKM. CDR3 in amino acids: CASSFPANYGYTF. The CDR3 DNA reads as TGTGCCAGCAGTTTCCCAGCTAACTATGGCTACACCTTC.

The rearrangement links TRBV30 to TRBJ2-1; 9 positions agree with TRBD1. Germline loops: CDR1 GTSNPN, CDR2 SVGIG (reference sequence). V shed 5 bases and J 9 bases; nucleotides not matched to a gene: 8. The CDR3 sequence is 13 residues long. As DNA, the CDR3 is TGTGCCTGGCAACTACTGACAGGGGGTGAGCAGTTCTTC. Amino acid sequence: CAWQLLTGGEQFF.

The V call is TRBV7-9, the J call TRBJ2-5; 8 bases fit TRBD1. The germline gives CDR1 SEHNR, CDR2 FQNEAQ (reference sequence). There are 15 residues in the CDR3. J gave up 2 bases and V 2 bases, and 4 bases lay outside the gene matches. CDR3 sequence: CASSLRRTGQETQYF. DNA for the CDR3: TGTGCCAGCAGCTTAAGGAGGACAGGGCAAGAGACCCAGTACTTC.

The chain joins TRBV7-7 to TRBJ2-7; tentatively, D is TRBD1 (6 bases). Looked up from germline, CDR1 is SSHAT and CDR2 is FNYEAQ (reference sequence). This CDR3 is built from 13 residues. V dropped 5 bases and J dropped 2 bases, with 10 bases sitting between them. The DNA of the CDR3 is TGTGCCAGCAGCCAACAGGGAGCCTACGAGCAGTACTTC. Translated: CASSQQGAYEQYF.

The chain couples TRBV28 to TRBJ2-7; D perhaps matches TRBD2 (6 bases). V was clipped by 5 bases and J by 4 bases, with 21 bases between them. CDR1 is MDHEN, CDR2 SYDVKM, per germline. This CDR3 has 16 amino acids. The CDR3 DNA follows: TGTGCCAGCAGTGTCGCGGGGCCAGGATTCCCATACGAGCAGTACTTC. Amino acid sequence: CASSVAGPGFPYEQYF.

This clone was recorded many times. The chain employs TRBV7-3 and TRBJ2-1; 7 bases line up with TRBD2. The length of the CDR3 is 14 residues. Germline values: CDR1 SGHTA, CDR2 FQGTGA. Trimming cost V 2 bases and J 3 bases; bases outside gene matches: 1. CDR3 amino acids: CASSLGGGYNEQFF. CDR3 sequence (DNA): TGTGCCAGCAGCTTAGGCGGGGGCTACAATGAGCAGTTCTTC.

V is TRBV5-1 and J is TRBJ2-2, with TRBD1 matching 7 bases. In germline, CDR1 is SGHRS, CDR2 YFSETQ. This CDR3 has 14 amino acids. J gave up 5 bases and V 0 bases, and 1 base lay outside the gene matches. CDR3 region: CASSLGTGTGELFF. CDR3 nucleotide sequence: TGCGCCAGCAGCTTGGGGACAGGAACCGGGGAGCTGTTTTTT.

The chain links TRBV7-8 to TRBJ1-3; D unclear. The length of the CDR3 is 17 residues. Between the trimmed V and J ends, which lost 4 bases and 0 bases, there was a span of 16 bases. Germline CDR1 is SGHVS and CDR2 is FQNEAQ. CDR3 in DNA: TGTGCCAGCAGCTCCCAAACTTACGGGAGCTCTGGAAACACCATATATTTT. It translates to CASSSQTYGSSGNTIYF.

The chain links TRBV27 to TRBJ2-5, with D uncertain. CDR3 length equals 12 residues. Germline assignment: CDR1 MNHEY and CDR2 SMNVEV (reference sequence). Trimming left V 3 bases short and J 5 bases short, with 7 bases between. CDR3: CASSFNGETQYF. DNA for the CDR3: TGTGCCAGCAGTTTTAACGGGGAGACCCAGTACTTC.

The V and J genes are TRBV7-2 and TRBJ2-3; D remains unclear. The germline CDR1 and CDR2 sequences are SGHTA and FQGNSA. The CDR3 is 13 amino acids. With 6 bases removed from V and 0 bases from J, the gap between germline ends came to 7 bases. The CDR3 DNA sequence: TGTGCCAGCAGACCTACTAGCACAGATACGCAGTATTTT. Protein sequence: CASRPTSTDTQYF.

A note on this clone: An end of the junction does not agree with germline; a read error may underlie this. The chain joins TRBV5-8 to TRBJ2-6; TRBD2 might be the D (6 bases). Germline CDR1 and CDR2: SGHTS and YDEGEE. This CDR3 comprises 12 residues. The CDR3 sequence is CASSSRGWREDF. The CDR3, as DNA: TGTGCCAGCAGCTCGCGGGGTTGGAGGGAGGATTTC.